Below are 3 T cell receptor beta chains sequenced from a single sample in a study of neoadjuvant anti-PD-1 for oral cavity cancer. Clones were read by immunoSEQ multiplex PCR, and TCRdb kept only the in-frame ones, dropping some. This sample carries tens of thousands of clones, around 80% of them seen once, and the ten largest clones take approximately 3%. The specimen was PBMCs, collected before nivolumab (anti-PD-1) treatment. The receptors come from a person aged 35 to 85 with oral cavity squamous cell carcinoma.

Here the CDR3 reads CSAWDRDYGYTF. The CDR3 nucleotides read TGCAGCGCCTGGGACAGGGACTATGGCTACACCTTC. The V gene is TRBV29-1, the J gene TRBJ1-2; 9 nucleotides match TRBD1. CDR3 length: 12 amino acids. In germline, CDR1 is SQVTM, CDR2 ANQGSEA. V lost 7 bases, J lost 3 bases, and 3 bases stayed unmatched.

In this sample, this clone turned up once. The gene calls are TRBV30 and TRBJ1-2; D unresolved. Germline CDR1 reads GTSNPN; CDR2 reads SVGIG (reference sequence). V lost 3 bases and J 4 bases, leaving 15 bases between the germline ends. The CDR3 is 14 residues long. For the CDR3, the DNA is TGTGCCTGGAGACGCGGCAGGTTTGGCTATGGCTACACCTTC. This encodes CAWRRGRFGYGYTF.

V is TRBV5-1 and J is TRBJ2-7, with 8 nucleotides matching TRBD2. CDR3 size: 19 residues. Germline CDR1 reads SGHRS; CDR2 reads YFSETQ. J lost 4 bases, V lost 1 base, and 19 bases had no gene match. CDR3 in amino acids: CASSLYPQGSSGIPYEQYF. In DNA, the CDR3 is TGCGCCAGCAGCTTGTATCCGCAGGGGAGTAGCGGGATACCATACGAGCAGTACTTC.